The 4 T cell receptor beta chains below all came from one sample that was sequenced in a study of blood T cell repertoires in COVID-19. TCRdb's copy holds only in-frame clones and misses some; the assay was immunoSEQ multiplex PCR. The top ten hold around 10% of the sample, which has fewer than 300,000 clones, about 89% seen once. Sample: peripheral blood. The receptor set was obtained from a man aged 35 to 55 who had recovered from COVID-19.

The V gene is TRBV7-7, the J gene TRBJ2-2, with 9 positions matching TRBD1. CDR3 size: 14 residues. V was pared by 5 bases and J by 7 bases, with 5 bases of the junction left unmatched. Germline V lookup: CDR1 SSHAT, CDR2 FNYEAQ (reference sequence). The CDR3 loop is CASSTQTGGGELFF. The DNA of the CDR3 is TGTGCCAGCAGCACACAGACAGGGGGCGGGGAGCTGTTTTTT.

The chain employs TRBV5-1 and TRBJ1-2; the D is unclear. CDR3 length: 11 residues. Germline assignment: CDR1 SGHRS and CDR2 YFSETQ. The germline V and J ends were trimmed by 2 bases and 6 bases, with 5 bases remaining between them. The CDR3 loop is CASSFGDGYTF. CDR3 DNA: TGCGCCAGCAGCTTCGGGGATGGCTACACCTTC.

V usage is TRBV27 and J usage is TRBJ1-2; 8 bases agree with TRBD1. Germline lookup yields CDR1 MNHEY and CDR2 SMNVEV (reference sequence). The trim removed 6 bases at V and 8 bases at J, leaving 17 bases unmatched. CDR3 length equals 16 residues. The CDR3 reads CASSRTDPGTGNGYTF. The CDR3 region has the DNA TGTGCCAGCAGCCGAACTGATCCTGGGACAGGTAACGGCTACACCTTC.

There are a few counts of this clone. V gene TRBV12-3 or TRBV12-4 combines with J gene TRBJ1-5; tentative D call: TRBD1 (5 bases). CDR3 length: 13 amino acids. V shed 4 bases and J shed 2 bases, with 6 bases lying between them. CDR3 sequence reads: CASSSGGNQPQHF. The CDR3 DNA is TGTGCCAGCAGTTCGGGGGGCAATCAGCCCCAGCATTTT.